This passage covers 7 T cell receptor beta chains from one sample sequenced in a study of a mutant IDH1 vaccine in newly diagnosed glioma. Their antigen targets remain unknown. Time point given: week 47, end of study. Every vaccine dose comprised 300 ug of mutant IDH1 20-mer peptide plus topical imiquimod. Data came from immunoSEQ multiplex PCR; TCRdb stores just in-frame clones and leaves some out. The data hold about 85,000 clones, with nearly 90% observed a single time. The specimen comprised PBMCs, sampled from a glioma patient whose treatment included an IDH1 peptide vaccine. Receptors originate from a woman in her fifties or sixties with glioma.

The V call is TRBV27, the J call TRBJ2-2; 10 nucleotides align to TRBD2. This CDR3 has 16 amino acids. Germline CDR1 is MNHEY and CDR2 is SMNVEV (reference sequence). Trimming cost V 2 bases and J 4 bases; bases outside gene matches: 4. CDR3 protein: CASSLKSGRGTGELFF. The CDR3 coding sequence is TGTGCCAGCAGTTTAAAAAGCGGGAGGGGCACCGGGGAGCTGTTTTTT.

V and J are TRBV5-1 and TRBJ1-2; possible D gene TRBD1, 5 bases. The CDR3 extends over 14 amino acids. Germline V gene lookup returns CDR1 SGHRS and CDR2 YFSETQ. Trimming shortened V by 0 bases and J by 4 bases, and 10 bases separated the two germline ends. This CDR3 is CASSLEVRAYGYTF. CDR3 in DNA: TGCGCCAGCAGCTTGGAAGTCAGGGCCTATGGCTACACCTTC.

The genes are TRBV28 and TRBJ2-7; D unresolved. V lost 6 bases and J 6 bases, leaving 24 bases between the germline ends. Germline V lookup: CDR1 MDHEN, CDR2 SYDVKM. The CDR3 is made up of 16 amino acids. CDR3 amino acids: CASSSISYASMREQYF. The CDR3 coding sequence is TGTGCCAGCAGCTCTATAAGTTATGCTTCTATGCGCGAGCAGTACTTC.

This clone was recorded a few times. The chain recombines TRBV7-8 with TRBJ2-2; 12 bases are a match to TRBD2. This CDR3 contains 16 residues. The V and J ends lost 2 bases and 5 bases, in that order; junction bases with no gene match: 3. The germline V gene has CDR1 SGHVS and CDR2 FQNEAQ. CDR3 region: CASSLLLAGGTGELFF. DNA of the CDR3: TGTGCCAGCAGCTTATTACTAGCGGGGGGAACCGGGGAGCTGTTTTTT.

This clone occurred once. The chain employs TRBV6-5 and TRBJ2-7, with 7 bases aligning to TRBD1. Losses at the gene ends were 5 bases for V and 4 bases for J; bases not matched to a gene: 8. This CDR3 contains 14 residues. CDR1 and CDR2 from the germline V gene are MNHEY and SVGAGI. The CDR3 protein is CASSPRQGSYEQYF. CDR3 DNA sequence: TGTGCCAGCAGTCCCCGACAGGGCAGTTACGAGCAGTACTTC.

This chain connects TRBV30 to TRBJ1-3, with 11 bases aligning to TRBD1. This CDR3 is 18 amino acids long. Germline V gene lookup returns CDR1 GTSNPN and CDR2 SVGIG (reference sequence). Trimming removed 6 bases from V and 0 bases from J; junction bases left unmatched: 13. The CDR3 coding sequence is TGTGCCTGCAAAAACGCGGGACAGGGGGGCCTCTCTGGAAACACCATATATTTT. Protein product: CACKNAGQGGLSGNTIYF.

J is TRBJ1-1 and V is TRBV10-1; D ambiguous. In germline, CDR1 is WNHNN, CDR2 SYGVQD (reference sequence). There are 13 residues in the CDR3. Trimming took 5 bases from V and 4 from J, leaving 11 bases between them. The CDR3 coding sequence is TGCGCCAGCAGTACGACCTTAGCCACTGAAGCTTTCTTT. Encoded protein: CASSTTLATEAFF.